The 10 T cell receptor beta chains listed next were all sequenced from one sample in a study of blood T cell repertoires in COVID-19. The repertoire was sequenced with immunoSEQ multiplex PCR; TCRdb's copy has only in-frame clones and lacks some. The sample carries about 280,000 clones, 87% recorded once. The sequencing input was PBMCs or T cells enriched from blood (not recorded which). The receptors stem from a woman in her thirties or forties who had recovered from COVID-19.

The chain couples TRBV24-1 to TRBJ2-3; 11 bases line up with TRBD2. This CDR3 comprises 16 residues. Unmatched junction bases numbered 5, after V lost 3 bases and J lost 4 bases. CDR1 and CDR2 from the germline V gene are KGHDR and SFDVKD. The CDR3 DNA is TGTGCCACCAGTGATCCCCTAGCGGGAGGTGCAGATACGCAGTATTTT. It codes for CATSDPLAGGADTQYF.

About this clone itself: The sample has other DNA sequences that encode this CDR3 too. The gene calls are TRBV11-2 and TRBJ1-2, with no clear D. Between the trimmed V and J ends, which lost 1 base and 0 bases, there was a span of 6 bases. This CDR3 comprises 14 residues. From germline, CDR1 is SGHAT and CDR2 FQNNGV. CDR3 protein: CASSLGGANYGYTF. For the CDR3, the DNA is TGTGCCAGCAGCTTAGGCGGGGCTAACTATGGCTACACCTTC.

J is TRBJ1-5 and V is TRBV6-5; D uncertain. The V end was cut by 4 bases, the J end by 6 bases, with 10 bases between. The CDR3 runs 13 residues. Germline CDR1 MNHEY, CDR2 SVGAGI. CDR3 bases: TGTGCCAGCAGTTCCGCCCGGGGTCAGCCCCAGCATTTT. Residues: CASSSARGQPQHF.

The chain links TRBV7-2 to TRBJ2-7, with 9 bases fitting TRBD2. This CDR3 contains 15 residues. After removal of 1 base from V and 7 bases from J, the junction contained 8 bases not matched to a gene. Germline lookup yields CDR1 SGHTA and CDR2 FQGNSA. The CDR3 coding sequence is TGTGCCAGCAGCTTAGGGCTAGCGGGAAATAGGGAGCAGTACTTC. This sequence encodes CASSLGLAGNREQYF.

This clone was counted once. V and J are TRBV30 and TRBJ2-1; 9 bases agree with TRBD2. Germline V CDR1 and CDR2: GTSNPN, SVGIG (reference sequence). V gave up 2 bases and J gave up 4 bases; unmatched junction bases: 0. This CDR3 is 13 amino acids long. The CDR3 spells CAWSSGRYNEQFF. DNA for the CDR3: TGTGCCTGGAGTAGCGGGAGGTACAATGAGCAGTTCTTC.

This chain's CDR3 is CASSLGRTSGLNEQFF. CDR3 bases: TGTGCCAGCAGCTTAGGTAGGACTAGCGGTCTCAATGAGCAGTTCTTC. The J gene is TRBJ2-1, the V gene TRBV7-8; 10 bases are shared with TRBD2. CDR1 is SGHVS and CDR2 is FQNEAQ in the germline V gene. V was clipped by 1 base and J by 6 bases; unmatched bases: 6. The CDR3 covers 16 residues.

This chain links TRBV30 with TRBJ1-5; 9 bases align to TRBD1. Germline V CDR1 and CDR2: GTSNPN, SVGIG (reference sequence). The trim removed 2 bases at V and 6 bases at J, leaving 5 bases unmatched. The CDR3 spans 14 residues. CDR3 in amino acids: CAWSRGTGSQPQHF. The CDR3 coding sequence is TGTGCCTGGAGTAGGGGGACAGGGTCTCAGCCCCAGCATTTT.

This sequence joins TRBV11-1 and TRBJ2-7, with 12 bases matching TRBD2. This CDR3 is built from 13 residues. Germline lookup yields CDR1 SGHAT and CDR2 FQDESV (reference sequence). V was clipped by 7 bases and J by 3 bases; unmatched bases: 1. CDR3 in amino acids: CASTLAGGYEQYF. The CDR3 region has the DNA TGTGCCAGCACACTAGCGGGAGGCTACGAGCAGTACTTC. Full variable domain (outside the CDR3, taken from reference TRBV11-1 and TRBJ2-7): EAEVAQSPRYKITEKSQAVAFWCDPISGHATLYWYRQILGQGPELLVQFQDESVVDDSQLPKDRFSAERLKGVDSTLKIQPAELGDSAMYLCASTLAGGYEQYFGPGTRLTVT.

As regards this clone: In the same sample, other DNA sequences code for this CDR3. J is TRBJ2-1 and V is TRBV5-1; 8 nucleotides match TRBD2. The V segment lost 1 base and the J segment 0 bases; nucleotides outside the gene matches: 0. Germline CDR1 and CDR2: SGHRS and YFSETQ. The CDR3 consists of 15 residues. CDR3 amino acids: CASSLSGSSYNEQFF. The DNA for the CDR3 is TGCGCCAGCAGCTTGAGCGGGAGCTCCTACAATGAGCAGTTCTTC.

This clone is a singleton in its sample. The chain combines TRBV6-5 with TRBJ1-4; perhaps TRBD1 as D (5 bases). The ends were cut back, 8 bases at V and 5 bases at J, with 12 bases in the middle. The CDR3 is 13 residues long. Germline loops: CDR1 MNHEY, CDR2 SVGAGI. The CDR3, as DNA: TGTGCCAGCGGATCAGGGCTGAATGAAAAACTGTTTTTT. This translates into CASGSGLNEKLFF.